The present T cell receptor (beta chain) was sequenced within a study of graft-versus-host responses after intestinal transplantation. Regarding the study as a whole: Early post-transplant HvG declines showed an association with peak circulating GvH clone levels.

Clones were sequenced by immunoSEQ multiplex PCR, and TCRdb holds only the in-frame ones, with some missing. The profile shows about 120,000 clones, 85% to 95% of them singletons. A word on this clone: The antigen remains undetermined.

V lost 2 bases and J 0 bases, leaving 4 bases between the germline ends. Germline lookup yields CDR1 SGHTA and CDR2 FQGTGA. The CDR3 runs to 13 residues. The receptor comes from a human donor who received an intestinal transplant. This sample comprised unstimulated CD8+ T cells sorted from spleen or lymph node cells, obtained before intestinal transplant. The gene calls are TRBV7-3 and TRBJ1-1; D not certain. The CDR3 DNA is TGTGCCAGCAGCTTATATCTGAACACTGAAGCTTTCTTT. Its translation is CASSLYLNTEAFF.